A single sample is the source of the 18 T cell receptor beta chains below, sequenced in a study of vaccination and CD4 T cells after COVID-19. Each CDR3 protein is one row after TCRdb ran MiXCR on the PCR reads. The data show 35,000 to 45,000 distinct CDR3 sequences, about 35% seen once. Described time point: late sampling 161 to 241 days after vaccination in a few convalescent patients. The sample in question was CD4+ T cells from blood, obtained about 7 months after SARS-CoV-2 vaccination. The receptors originated from a human donor who had recovered from COVID-19.

The sample holds a few counts of this clonotype. The chain combines TRBV6-1 with TRBJ2-3; TRBD2 agrees at 8 bases. The CDR3 covers 14 residues. CDR1 and CDR2 from the germline V gene are MNHNS and SASEGT. V lost 6 bases and J lost 0; bases outside the gene matches: 2. This CDR3 reads CASSPGGSTDTQYF. CDR3 coding DNA: TGTGCCAGCAGCCCGGGAGGGAGCACAGATACGCAGTATTTT.

This clonotype has a handful of counts. The V and J genes are TRBV28 and TRBJ1-5, with D unclear. Trimming took 6 bases from V and 2 from J, leaving 14 bases between them. Germline-derived CDR1 and CDR2 are MDHEN and SYDVKM. The CDR3 totals 15 residues. The CDR3: CASSHGLGGNQPQHF. CDR3 sequence (DNA): TGTGCCAGCAGCCACGGACTTGGGGGCAATCAGCCCCAGCATTTT.

This clonotype was counted only a few times. V and J are TRBV20-1 and TRBJ2-1; TRBD1 matches 7 bases. CDR1 is DFQATT, CDR2 SNEGSKA, per germline (reference sequence). The J segment lost 5 bases and the V segment lost 2 bases, leaving 3 bases of the junction unmatched. This CDR3 region has 13 residues. CDR3 bases: TGCAGTGCTAGAAGGGACAGCCACAATGAGCAGTTCTTC. This encodes CSARRDSHNEQFF.

The V call is TRBV12-3 or TRBV12-4, the J call TRBJ1-5; D remains ambiguous. The germline V and J ends were trimmed by 1 base and 3 bases, with 7 bases remaining between them. This CDR3 is built from 14 residues. CDR3 DNA: TGTGCCAGCAGTTTAGACAGAATCAATCAGCCCCAGCATTTT. Translating it yields CASSLDRINQPQHF.

In this sample, this clonotype turned up a few times. The chain carries TRBV24-1 and TRBJ1-5, with a tentative D call TRBD1 (5 bases). Trimming cost V 11 bases and J 0 bases, with 10 bases left between them. The CDR3 is 13 amino acids. The germline V gene has CDR1 KGHDR and CDR2 SFDVKD. The CDR3 sequence: CAIGGDSNQPQHF. The CDR3 coding sequence is TGTGCCATCGGGGGTGATAGCAATCAGCCCCAGCATTTT.

The chain joins TRBV10-3 to TRBJ2-3; D could derive from TRBD1 or TRBD2 (7 bases each). The CDR3 is 16 residues long. V was clipped by 4 bases and J by 3 bases, with 17 bases between them. Germline V gene data show CDR1 as ENHRY and CDR2 as SYGVKD. The CDR3 DNA is TGTGCCATCAGTGTGGGGCAGGGGGGGGGAACAGATACGCAGTATTTT. Translating it yields CAISVGQGGGTDTQYF.

This clonotype was observed a few times. The chain has TRBV28 and TRBJ2-1; 7 bases fit TRBD2. With V trimmed by 0 bases and J by 1 base, 0 bases remained unmatched. The CDR3 covers 15 residues. CDR1 is MDHEN and CDR2 is SYDVKM in the germline V gene. CDR3 DNA: TGTGCCAGCAGTTTATGGCGGGAGTCCTACAATGAGCAGTTCTTC. This codes for CASSLWRESYNEQFF. Using reference TRBV28 and TRBJ2-1 for the parts outside the CDR3, the full variable domain is DVKVTQSSRYLVKRTGEKVFLECVQDMDHENMFWYRQDPGLGLRLIYFSYDVKMKEKGDIPEGYSVSREKKERFSLILESASTNQTSMYLCASSLWRESYNEQFFGPGTRLTVL.

The V gene is TRBV20-1, the J gene TRBJ2-3, with D maybe TRBD2 (6 bases). CDR3 size: 17 residues. V lost 0 bases, J lost 2 bases, and 18 bases lay in between. Germline V gene sequence: CDR1 DFQATT, CDR2 SNEGSKA (reference sequence). The CDR3 region is CSARDPSSASDTDTQYF. The CDR3 DNA sequence: TGCAGTGCTAGAGATCCCAGCTCGGCTAGCGACACAGATACGCAGTATTTT.

This clonotype was counted a few times. V and J are TRBV19 and TRBJ1-2; the D is unclear. Trimming took 4 bases from V and 4 from J, leaving 13 bases between them. Germline values: CDR1 LNHDA, CDR2 SQIVND (reference sequence). This CDR3 is 14 amino acids long. The CDR3 coding sequence is TGTGCCAGTAGTAGTAACAGCAATGCCTATGGCTACACCTTC. This sequence encodes CASSSNSNAYGYTF.

The rearrangement uses TRBV18 and TRBJ1-1, with 9 nucleotides matching TRBD1. Per germline, CDR1 KGHSH and CDR2 LQKENI. V was pared by 5 bases and J by 3 bases, with 4 bases of the junction left unmatched. The CDR3 consists of 14 residues. The CDR3 sequence: CASSLRTGDTEAFF. The CDR3, as DNA: TGTGCCAGCTCATTAAGGACAGGGGACACTGAAGCTTTCTTT.

The chain employs TRBV28 and TRBJ1-5; 10 bases agree with TRBD1. Per germline, CDR1 MDHEN and CDR2 SYDVKM. V shed 4 bases, J shed 4 bases, and the junction held 16 bases outside the gene matches. CDR3 size: 19 residues. In DNA form, the CDR3 reads TGTGCCAGCAGTTCGTACTCCGGGACAGGGGCCTTATGGAATCAGCCCCAGCATTTT. Amino acids: CASSSYSGTGALWNQPQHF.

The rearrangement uses TRBV18 and TRBJ2-7; the match to TRBD1 covers 7 bases. This CDR3 has 14 amino acids. V gave up 5 bases and J gave up 3 bases; unmatched junction bases: 7. Germline CDR1 is KGHSH and CDR2 is LQKENI. CDR3 residues: CASSFNRDSYEQYF. The CDR3 coding sequence is TGTGCCAGCTCATTTAACCGGGACAGCTACGAGCAGTACTTC.

CDR3 in amino acids: CASRKTGGDTQYF. CDR3 nucleotide sequence: TGTGCCAGCAGGAAAACAGGGGGGGATACGCAGTATTTT. The J gene is TRBJ2-3, the V gene TRBV6-1; 8 bases align to TRBD1. Germline V CDR1 and CDR2: MNHNS, SASEGT. This CDR3 has 13 residues. The V gene end was trimmed by 6 bases and the J gene end by 6 bases; junction bases not matched to a gene: 5.

This chain's CDR3 is CASSSLTANTEAFF. In DNA, the CDR3 is TGTGCCAGCAGTTCCTTAACAGCCAACACTGAAGCTTTCTTT. The chain uses TRBV28 and TRBJ1-1; D unclear. V dropped 4 bases and J dropped 2 bases, with 11 bases sitting between them. This CDR3 is built from 14 residues. Germline V lookup: CDR1 MDHEN, CDR2 SYDVKM.

This clonotype occurred a few times. V usage is TRBV20-1 and J usage is TRBJ2-5, with 13 bases identical to TRBD2. Looked up from germline, CDR1 is DFQATT and CDR2 is SNEGSKA (reference sequence). After removal of 5 bases from V and 3 bases from J, the junction contained 6 bases not matched to a gene. This CDR3 has 15 residues. CDR3 bases: TGCAGTGCTTTGGGGACTAGCGGGATGGAAGAGACCCAGTACTTC. The encoded protein is CSALGTSGMEETQYF.

This clonotype has more than one count but fewer than ten. The chain uses TRBV6-1 and TRBJ2-1; D remains unclear. The length of the CDR3 is 11 residues. Germline-derived CDR1 and CDR2 are MNHNS and SASEGT. V was cut by 2 bases and J by 9 bases, with 5 bases left in between. CDR3 residues: CASSEQAEQFF. The CDR3 region has the DNA TGTGCCAGCAGTGAACAGGCTGAGCAGTTCTTC.

This clonotype has more than one count but fewer than ten. This chain uses TRBV28 with TRBJ2-5; 10 positions agree with TRBD1. This CDR3 has 15 residues. CDR1 is MDHEN, CDR2 SYDVKM, per germline. The V segment lost 5 bases and the J segment 5 bases; nucleotides outside the gene matches: 8. This CDR3 is CASSGRTGGWETQYF. The CDR3 DNA sequence: TGTGCCAGCAGTGGCCGGACAGGGGGGTGGGAGACCCAGTACTTC.

This clonotype was detected a few times. The rearrangement links TRBV20-1 to TRBJ2-5; 12 bases are a match to TRBD2. The CDR3 covers 13 residues. Trimming cost V 4 bases and J 4 bases; bases outside gene matches: 1. From germline, CDR1 is DFQATT and CDR2 SNEGSKA (reference sequence). CDR3 sequence: CSATGLAGETQYF. As DNA, the CDR3 is TGCAGTGCTACGGGACTAGCGGGAGAGACCCAGTACTTC.